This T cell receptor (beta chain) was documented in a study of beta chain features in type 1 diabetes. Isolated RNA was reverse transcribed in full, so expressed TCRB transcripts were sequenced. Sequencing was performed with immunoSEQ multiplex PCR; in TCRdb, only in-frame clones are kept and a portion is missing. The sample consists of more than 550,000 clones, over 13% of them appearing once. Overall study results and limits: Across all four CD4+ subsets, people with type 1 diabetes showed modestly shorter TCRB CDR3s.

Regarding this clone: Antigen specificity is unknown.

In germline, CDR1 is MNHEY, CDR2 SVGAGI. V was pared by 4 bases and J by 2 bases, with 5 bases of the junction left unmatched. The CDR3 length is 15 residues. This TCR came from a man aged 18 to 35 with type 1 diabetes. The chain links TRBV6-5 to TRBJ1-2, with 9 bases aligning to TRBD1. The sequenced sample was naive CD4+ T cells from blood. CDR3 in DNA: TGTGCCAGCAGTTTGACCGGGACAGGGAACTATGGCTACACCTTC. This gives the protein CASSLTGTGNYGYTF.